Listed here are 29 T cell receptor beta chains from one sample, sequenced in a study of blood T cell repertoires in COVID-19 (dated by TCRdb to the early 2020s). The protocol used for the library was the immunoSEQ multiplex PCR assay. The source is immuneACCESS, and TCRdb retained only in-frame sequences with V and J called. Part of the clones is not carried over; for the studies checked, unresolved V genes explain less than half of this, and the remainder is unexplained. The sample yields 250,000 to 300,000 clones; over 75% were counted once. Roughly a sixth of the sample belongs to the ten largest clones. Sequenced: PBMCs or T cells enriched from blood (not recorded which). The receptors shown here come from a man between 18 and 29 years old who had recovered from COVID-19.

The genes are TRBV27 and TRBJ1-1; no definite D call. The CDR3 is 14 amino acids. The ends were cut back, 2 bases at V and 4 bases at J, with 11 bases in the middle. Germline CDR1 and CDR2: MNHEY and SMNVEV (reference sequence). The CDR3 DNA reads as TGTGCCAGCAGTTTAGCCCCGAGTGGCACTGAAGCTTTCTTT. This gives the protein CASSLAPSGTEAFF.

The V and J genes are TRBV4-1 and TRBJ1-1; 9 bases map to TRBD1. CDR1 is MGHRA and CDR2 is YSYEKL in the germline V gene. The CDR3 is 19 amino acids. V trimming: 1 base; J trimming: 3 bases; junction bases outside the gene matches: 15. The CDR3: CASSQVGGTGIFRDTEAFF. The CDR3 DNA is TGCGCCAGCAGCCAAGTGGGGGGGACAGGGATATTTAGGGACACTGAAGCTTTCTTT.

The J gene is TRBJ1-6, the V gene TRBV19, with 10 bases that match TRBD1. The CDR3 is 17 amino acids. Losses at the gene ends were 4 bases for V and 10 bases for J; bases not matched to a gene: 13. CDR1 and CDR2 from the germline V gene are LNHDA and SQIVND (reference sequence). The CDR3 nucleotides are TGTGCCAGTAGTAACGTGGGCGACAGGGGGCAGATGTCACCCCTCCACTTT. It codes for CASSNVGDRGQMSPLHF.

This chain links TRBV11-2 with TRBJ2-3; D remains unclear. The CDR3 runs to 14 residues. Trimming took off 6 bases at V and 0 bases at J, with 10 bases between the two ends. Germline CDR1 reads SGHAT; CDR2 reads FQNNGV. This chain's CDR3 is CASRGSTSTDTQYF. The CDR3 region has the DNA TGTGCCAGCAGGGGCAGTACTAGCACAGATACGCAGTATTTT. Full variable domain (rest looked up from reference TRBV11-2 and TRBJ2-3): EAGVAQSPRYKIIEKRQSVAFWCNPISGHATLYWYQQILGQGPKLLIQFQNNGVVDDSQLPKDRFSAERLKGVDSTLKIQPAKLEDSAVYLCASRGSTSTDTQYFGPGTRLTVL.

The chain uses TRBV5-8 and TRBJ1-2, with D uncertain. The germline gives CDR1 SGHTS, CDR2 YDEGEE. The CDR3 loop spans 16 amino acids. The V gene lost 0 bases and the J gene lost 4 bases, with 16 bases spanning the gap. CDR3 residues: CASSLVHARILYGYTF. The CDR3 nucleotides are TGTGCCAGCAGCTTGGTTCATGCACGCATACTCTATGGCTACACCTTC. The full variable domain, with the rest looked up from reference TRBV5-8 and TRBJ1-2, is EAGVTQSPTHLIKTRGQQATLRCSPISGHTSVYWYQQALGLGLQFLLWYDEGEERNRGNFPPRFSGRQFPNYSSELNVNALELEDSALYLCASSLVHARILYGYTFGSGTRLTVV.

The genes are TRBV2 and TRBJ2-5; 8 bases match TRBD2. Trimming took 5 bases from V and 5 from J; bases not matched to a gene: 4. Germline CDR1 and CDR2: SNHLY and FYNNEI. CDR3 length: 13 amino acids. The CDR3 region has the DNA TGTGCCAGCAGTCGGACTAGCCGGGAGACCCAGTACTTC. This sequence encodes CASSRTSRETQYF.

The rearrangement links TRBV2 to TRBJ1-5; 7 positions match TRBD1. The germline CDR1 and CDR2 sequences are SNHLY and FYNNEI. The CDR3 has 14 amino acids. V trimming: 3 bases; J trimming: 8 bases; junction bases outside the gene matches: 7. The CDR3 protein is CASSEVGGREPQHF. In DNA, the CDR3 is TGTGCCAGCAGTGAGGTAGGGGGCAGGGAGCCCCAGCATTTT.

The chain carries TRBV5-1 and TRBJ2-5; TRBD2 aligns across 7 bases. After removal of 7 bases from V and 0 bases from J, the junction contained 6 bases not matched to a gene. Germline CDR1 SGHRS, CDR2 YFSETQ. The CDR3 consists of 14 residues. The DNA for the CDR3 is TGCGCCAGCTGTATCGGGGGGAACCAAGAGACCCAGTACTTC. This encodes CASCIGGNQETQYF.

By sample fraction, this clone is medium-sized. The chain joins TRBV30 to TRBJ2-1; D perhaps matches TRBD2 (6 bases). CDR1 is GTSNPN, CDR2 SVGIG, per germline (reference sequence). The CDR3 is 15 amino acids. Trimming shortened V by 3 bases and J by 3 bases, and 15 bases separated the two germline ends. DNA of the CDR3: TGTGCCTGGAGCACTGGGGGAGGCGACTACAATGAGCAGTTCTTC. It encodes CAWSTGGGDYNEQFF.

V is TRBV27 and J is TRBJ2-1; D may be TRBD2 (5 bases). Trimming removed 3 bases at V and 0 bases at J, with 6 bases between. Germline loops: CDR1 MNHEY, CDR2 SMNVEV (reference sequence). This CDR3 comprises 14 residues. In nucleotides, the CDR3 is TGTGCCAGCAGTTTGGCGGGCTCCTACAATGAGCAGTTCTTC. Amino acids: CASSLAGSYNEQFF.

The V gene is TRBV2, the J gene TRBJ1-1; 8 nucleotides agree with TRBD1. Trimming removed 9 bases from V and 8 bases from J; junction bases left unmatched: 5. The CDR3 consists of 11 residues. The germline V gene has CDR1 SNHLY and CDR2 FYNNEI. CDR3 sequence reads: CASQGAAEAFF. Written as DNA, the CDR3 is TGTGCCAGTCAGGGGGCAGCGGAAGCTTTCTTT. The complete variable domain, with remaining parts taken from reference TRBV2 and TRBJ1-1, reads EPEVTQTPSHQVTQMGQEVILRCVPISNHLYFYWYRQILGQKVEFLVSFYNNEISEKSEIFDDQFSVERPDGSNFTLKIRSTKLEDSAMYFCASQGAAEAFFGQGTRLTVV.

The sample holds one count of this clone. The V and J genes are TRBV25-1 and TRBJ2-2; possible D gene TRBD1, 7 bases. The CDR3 totals 16 residues. V lost 1 base to trimming and J lost 5 bases, with 14 bases between them. Germline CDR1 reads MGHDK; CDR2 reads SYGVNS. The CDR3 bases are TGTGCCAGCAGTGAATGGGTGACAGGGAGGACCGGGGAGCTGTTTTTT. This codes for CASSEWVTGRTGELFF.

The gene calls are TRBV19 and TRBJ1-4; weak D call: TRBD1 (6 bases). The V end was cut by 5 bases, the J end by 6 bases, with 16 bases between. Germline CDR1 LNHDA, CDR2 SQIVND (reference sequence). This CDR3 comprises 15 residues. The CDR3 DNA sequence: TGTGCCAGTAGTGGCCTGAGGGGGACGGATGAAAAACTGTTTTTT. Translated: CASSGLRGTDEKLFF.

The chain has TRBV27 and TRBJ1-2; 10 bases map to TRBD1. V dropped 5 bases and J dropped 4; count of bases not matched to a gene: 7. The CDR3 loop spans 15 amino acids. The germline V gene has CDR1 MNHEY and CDR2 SMNVEV (reference sequence). The CDR3 DNA is TGTGCCAGCAGTCCGAGGGGGACAGGGGTCTATGGCTACACCTTC. Amino acids: CASSPRGTGVYGYTF.

The chain uses TRBV28 and TRBJ2-1; TRBD2 aligns across 12 bases. Germline CDR1 is MDHEN and CDR2 is SYDVKM. The V gene end was trimmed by 2 bases and the J gene end by 9 bases; junction bases not matched to a gene: 5. The CDR3 has 15 residues. CDR3 in DNA: TGTGCCAGCAGTTTACTAGCGGGAGGGAATCGTGAGCAGTTCTTC. Translating gives CASSLLAGGNREQFF.

The chain recombines TRBV10-3 with TRBJ2-5, with 11 positions matching TRBD2. The CDR3 runs to 13 residues. Germline CDR1 is ENHRY and CDR2 is SYGVKD. V lost 5 bases to trimming and J lost 8 bases; unmatched junction nucleotides: 4. CDR3 sequence reads: CAISTSGSDTQYF. The DNA of the CDR3 is TGTGCCATCAGTACTAGCGGGAGTGATACCCAGTACTTC.

As concerns this clone: At one end, the junction sequence differs from germline, possibly due to a read error. The chain links TRBV5-1 to TRBJ2-1; the D gene is possibly TRBD1 (6 bases). This CDR3 spans 16 amino acids. Germline V gene lookup returns CDR1 SGHRS and CDR2 YFSETQ. CDR3 region: CASSLDSGNSYNEQFF. CDR3 nucleotide sequence: TGCGCCAGCAGTTTGGACAGCGGCAACTCCTACAATGAGCAGTTCTTC. Supplemented by reference TRBV5-1 and TRBJ2-1, the full variable domain reads KAGVTQTPRYLIKTRGQQVTLSCSPISGHRSVSWYQQTPGQGLQFLFEYFSETQRNKGNFPGRFSGRQFSNSRSEMNVSTLELGDSALYLCASSLDSGNSYNEQFFGPGTRLTVL.

The chain is built from TRBV5-1 and TRBJ1-4, with 11 bases identical to TRBD1. This CDR3 has 17 residues. The V segment lost 4 bases and the J segment 0 bases; nucleotides outside the gene matches: 5. CDR1 SGHRS and CDR2 YFSETQ come from the germline V gene. This CDR3 reads CASSPGTGGSTNEKLFF. CDR3 DNA sequence: TGCGCCAGCAGCCCTGGGACAGGGGGATCAACTAATGAAAAACTGTTTTTT.

V gene TRBV19 combines with J gene TRBJ1-5; 10 nucleotides align to TRBD1. From germline, CDR1 is LNHDA and CDR2 SQIVND (reference sequence). The trim removed 4 bases at V and 4 bases at J, leaving 7 bases unmatched. The CDR3 runs 16 residues. In nucleotides, the CDR3 is TGTGCCAGTAGTAAGGTTCCGGACAGGGGGAATCAGCCCCAGCATTTT. Translation: CASSKVPDRGNQPQHF.

The chain joins TRBV6-4 to TRBJ1-6, with D perhaps matching TRBD1 (5 bases). Between the trimmed V and J ends, which lost 6 bases and 10 bases, there was a span of 22 bases. The germline V gene has CDR1 MRHNA and CDR2 SNTAGT. This CDR3 has 16 amino acids. CDR3 sequence reads: CASRQGEGTVGSPLHF. In DNA, the CDR3 is TGTGCCAGCAGACAAGGGGAGGGGACCGTCGGGTCACCCCTCCACTTT.

The chain couples TRBV11-2 to TRBJ2-7, with D tentatively TRBD1 (5 bases). Germline assignment: CDR1 SGHAT and CDR2 FQNNGV. The CDR3 extends over 14 amino acids. V gave up 2 bases and J gave up 5 bases, with 13 bases separating them. This chain's CDR3 is CASSLQGISNEQYF. The DNA of the CDR3 is TGTGCCAGCAGCTTACAGGGAATTTCAAACGAGCAGTACTTC.

This clone came up once. This chain joins TRBV30 and TRBJ1-5, with 9 nucleotides matching TRBD1. The V and J ends lost 1 base and 7 bases, in that order; junction bases with no gene match: 14. The CDR3 has 17 amino acids. CDR1 and CDR2 (germline): GTSNPN, SVGIG (reference sequence). The CDR3 sequence is CAWSGRRDRALGQPQHF. The CDR3, as DNA: TGTGCCTGGAGTGGGCGGCGGGACAGGGCATTAGGGCAGCCCCAGCATTTT.

The genes are TRBV2 and TRBJ1-2, with TRBD1 as a possible D gene (5 bases). V dropped 5 bases and J dropped 4 bases, with 11 bases sitting between them. The CDR3 runs to 13 residues. Germline assignment: CDR1 SNHLY and CDR2 FYNNEI. The CDR3 DNA is TGTGCCAGCAGTCCGGGGGGACCCTATGGCTACACCTTC. This translates into CASSPGGPYGYTF.

The genes are TRBV5-4 and TRBJ2-1; 15 nucleotides match TRBD2. Germline loops: CDR1 SGHNT, CDR2 YYREEE (reference sequence). This CDR3 is 16 amino acids long. V shed 3 bases, J shed 10 bases, and the junction held 8 bases outside the gene matches. The CDR3 region is CASSSSGLAGGREQFF. The CDR3 region has the DNA TGTGCCAGCAGCTCTTCGGGACTAGCGGGGGGTCGCGAGCAGTTCTTC.

V gene TRBV30 combines with J gene TRBJ1-2, with D perhaps matching TRBD1 (5 bases). In germline, CDR1 is GTSNPN, CDR2 SVGIG (reference sequence). CDR3 length: 11 residues. Trimming removed 3 bases from V and 5 bases from J, with 7 bases in between. The CDR3 loop reads CAWRRTYGYTF. CDR3 DNA: TGTGCCTGGAGACGGACATATGGCTACACCTTC.

The chain carries TRBV11-3 and TRBJ2-1; TRBD2 matches 7 bases. The CDR3 has 16 amino acids. Losses at the gene ends were 1 base for V and 0 bases for J; bases not matched to a gene: 3. Germline values: CDR1 SGHNT, CDR2 YENEEA. CDR3 residues: CASSLGSGGSYNEQFF. The CDR3 DNA reads as TGTGCCAGCAGCTTAGGGTCGGGGGGCTCCTACAATGAGCAGTTCTTC.

The CDR3 here is CASRNRAFAGGDTGELFF. The CDR3 DNA is TGTGCCAGTAGAAATAGAGCCTTCGCGGGGGGTGACACCGGGGAGCTGTTTTTT. The V and J genes are TRBV19 and TRBJ2-2, with 8 nucleotides matching TRBD2. Germline loops: CDR1 LNHDA, CDR2 SQIVND (reference sequence). J gave up 3 bases and V 6 bases, and 15 bases lay outside the gene matches. This CDR3 is 18 amino acids long.

The chain combines TRBV30 with TRBJ2-7; 8 bases are a match to TRBD2. Germline CDR1 GTSNPN, CDR2 SVGIG (reference sequence). The CDR3 consists of 12 residues. V lost 4 bases, J lost 4 bases, and 3 bases stayed unmatched. For the CDR3, the DNA is TGTGCCTGGACTAAGCGGGAGTACGAGCAGTACTTC. Amino acid sequence: CAWTKREYEQYF.

This chain uses TRBV3-1 (or the pseudogene TRBV3-2) with TRBJ1-2; D might be TRBD1 (6 bases). This CDR3 region has 14 residues. Germline assignment: CDR1 LGHDT and CDR2 YNNKEL (reference sequence). The germline V and J ends were trimmed by 1 base and 8 bases, with 14 bases remaining between them. DNA of the CDR3: TGTGCCAGCAGCCAAGTAGGGGGTCTAGGCGGCTACACCTTC. Its translation: CASSQVGGLGGYTF.